The 12 T cell receptor beta chains reported below all come from one sample, sequenced in a study of identical twins. One entry per CDR3 protein, called by TCRdb with MiXCR from the 5' RACE reads. The table includes about 240,000 distinct CDR3 sequences, roughly a tenth detected once. The specimen was memory T cells sorted from blood. These receptors were collected from a man aged 45 to 65 in good health.

The rearrangement uses TRBV6-2 or TRBV6-3 and TRBJ2-4; no firm D call. V lost 3 bases and J 0 bases, leaving 9 bases between the germline ends. The CDR3 contains 15 residues. Germline values: CDR1 MNHEY, CDR2 SVGEGT. As DNA, the CDR3 is TGTGCCAGCAGTTATGCCCCGGTAGCCAAAAACATTCAGTACTTC. Amino acid sequence: CASSYAPVAKNIQYF.

This clonotype was detected many times. The CDR3, as DNA: TGTGCCAGCAGCTTGAGGATAGCGGGGGGGCCGCTGTTCTTC. It encodes CASSLRIAGGPLFF. The chain employs TRBV5-6 and TRBJ2-1, with 11 bases aligning to TRBD2. The CDR3 consists of 14 residues. Germline V lookup: CDR1 SGHDT, CDR2 YYEEEE. After removal of 1 base from V and 15 bases from J, the junction contained 9 bases not matched to a gene. Based on the CDR3 plus reference TRBV5-6 and TRBJ2-1, the full variable domain is DAGVTQSPTHLIKTRGQQVTLRCSPKSGHDTVSWYQQALGQGPQFIFQYYEEEERQRGNFPDRFSGHQFPNYSSELNVNALLLGDSALYLCASSLRIAGGPLFFGPGTRLTVL.

The chain combines TRBV15 with TRBJ2-3; D gene uncertain. V gave up 2 bases and J gave up 6 bases, with 9 bases separating them. Germline assignment: CDR1 LNHNV and CDR2 YYDKDF (reference sequence). The CDR3 covers 13 residues. The CDR3 spells CATSRSHGDTQYF. The CDR3 DNA follows: TGTGCCACCAGCAGATCCCACGGGGATACGCAGTATTTT.

On this clonotype itself: Possible read error: a much larger clone is one base away. The chain combines TRBV7-9 with TRBJ1-1; 9 nucleotides line up with TRBD1. Germline V gives CDR1 SEHNR, CDR2 FQNEAQ (reference sequence). There are 14 residues in the CDR3. The CDR3 DNA follows: TGTGCCATCAGCTACGGACAGGGGTACACTGAAGCTTTCTTT. Its translation is CAISYGQGYTEAFF.

V and J are TRBV28 and TRBJ2-3, with 9 positions matching TRBD2. Germline V gene sequence: CDR1 MDHEN, CDR2 SYDVKM. J was trimmed by 2 bases and V by 6 bases; bases with no gene match: 12. This CDR3 comprises 17 residues. DNA of the CDR3: TGTGCCAGCAGCCGACTTACTAGCGGGCCTTACACAGATACGCAGTATTTT. Translating gives CASSRLTSGPYTDTQYF.

In this sample, this clonotype turned up many times. This chain joins TRBV3-1 and TRBJ1-2; D gene ambiguous. The V gene's germline CDR1 is LGHDT and CDR2 YNNKEL (reference sequence). The V end was cut by 3 bases, the J end by 0 bases, with 5 bases between. CDR3 size: 13 residues. CDR3 residues: CASSQGTNYGYTF. The CDR3 DNA reads as TGTGCCAGCAGCCAGGGAACTAACTATGGCTACACCTTC.

This clonotype has ten or more counts. The chain recombines TRBV27 with TRBJ2-1; D might be TRBD2 (5 bases). Looked up from germline, CDR1 is MNHEY and CDR2 is SMNVEV (reference sequence). Between the trimmed V and J ends, which lost 2 bases and 9 bases, there was a span of 17 bases. The CDR3 contains 15 residues. CDR3 DNA sequence: TGTGCCAGCAGTTTAGCGGGCGTCGGGGTCAGTGAGCAGTTCTTC. Protein product: CASSLAGVGVSEQFF.

The sample holds many counts of this clonotype. The CDR3 DNA reads TGTGCCAGCAGCCAAGTCTCCGGGCACAATGAGCAGTTCTTC. Residues: CASSQVSGHNEQFF. J is TRBJ2-1 and V is TRBV3-1; D not resolved. The CDR3 covers 14 residues. V was trimmed by 1 base and J by 5 bases, leaving 9 bases between them. Germline CDR1 LGHDT, CDR2 YNNKEL (reference sequence).

This clonotype was observed at least ten times. The genes are TRBV18 and TRBJ2-2, with D unresolved. Per the germline V gene, CDR1 is KGHSH and CDR2 is LQKENI. Trimming removed 0 bases from V and 4 bases from J, with 12 bases in between. CDR3 size: 16 residues. CDR3 coding DNA: TGTGCCAGCTCACCACCGGTTGCCAGATTCACCGGGGAGCTGTTTTTT. Its translation is CASSPPVARFTGELFF.

At least ten counts were recorded for this clonotype. This chain joins TRBV29-1 and TRBJ2-7, with a possible D match to TRBD2 (5 bases). Looked up from germline, CDR1 is SQVTM and CDR2 is ANQGSEA. This CDR3 is built from 12 residues. Trimming shortened V by 7 bases and J by 2 bases, and 12 bases separated the two germline ends. In DNA form, the CDR3 reads TGCAGCGCCAAGCTCGGGACCTACGAGCAGTACTTC. Translation: CSAKLGTYEQYF.

This clonotype came up a few times. The V and J genes are TRBV7-8 and TRBJ2-7, with 8 bases lining up with TRBD1. This CDR3 spans 15 amino acids. With 6 bases clipped from V and 5 bases from J, the junction kept 12 bases outside the gene matches. In germline, CDR1 is SGHVS, CDR2 FQNEAQ. As DNA, the CDR3 is TGTGCCAGCAGATTACAACCGACAGGGGCTGACGAGCAGTACTTC. Translated: CASRLQPTGADEQYF.

At least ten counts were recorded for this clonotype. This chain uses TRBV6-1 with TRBJ1-5, with D unclear. Trimming removed 3 bases at V and 2 bases at J, with 11 bases between. The CDR3 is made up of 15 amino acids. The germline V gene encodes CDR1 MNHNS and CDR2 SASEGT. The CDR3 reads CASSEALTGNQPQHF. CDR3 nucleotides: TGTGCCAGCAGTGAGGCACTTACAGGCAATCAGCCCCAGCATTTT.